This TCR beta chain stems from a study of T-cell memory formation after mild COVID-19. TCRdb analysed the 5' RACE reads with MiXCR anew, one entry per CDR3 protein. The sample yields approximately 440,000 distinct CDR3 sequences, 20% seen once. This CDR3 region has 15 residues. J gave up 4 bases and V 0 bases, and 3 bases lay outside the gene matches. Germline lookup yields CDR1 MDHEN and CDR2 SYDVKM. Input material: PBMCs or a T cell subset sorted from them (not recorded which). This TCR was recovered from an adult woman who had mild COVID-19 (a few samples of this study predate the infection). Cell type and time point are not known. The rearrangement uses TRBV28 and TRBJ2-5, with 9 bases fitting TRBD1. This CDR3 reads CASSLWDRGRETQYF. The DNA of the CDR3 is TGTGCCAGCAGTTTATGGGACAGGGGCCGAGAGACCCAGTACTTC.